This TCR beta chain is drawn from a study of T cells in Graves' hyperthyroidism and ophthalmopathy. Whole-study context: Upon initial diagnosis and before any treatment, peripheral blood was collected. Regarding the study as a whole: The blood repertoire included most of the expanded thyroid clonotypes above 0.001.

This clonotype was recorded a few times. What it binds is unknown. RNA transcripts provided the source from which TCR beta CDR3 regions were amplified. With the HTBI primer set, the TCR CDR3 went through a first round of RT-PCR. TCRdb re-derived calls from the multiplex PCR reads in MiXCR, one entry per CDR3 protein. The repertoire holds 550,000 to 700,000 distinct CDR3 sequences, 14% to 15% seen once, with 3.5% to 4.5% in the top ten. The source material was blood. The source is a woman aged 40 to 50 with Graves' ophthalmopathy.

CDR3 amino acids: CASSYPRGTSGIQETQYF. In DNA, the CDR3 is TGTGCCAGCAGTTACCCAAGGGGGACTAGCGGGATTCAAGAGACCCAGTACTTC. The V call is TRBV6-2 or TRBV6-3, the J call TRBJ2-5; 13 bases line up with TRBD2. The CDR3 consists of 18 residues. Germline V CDR1 and CDR2: MNHEY, SVGEGT. After removal of 2 bases from V and 2 bases from J, the junction contained 8 bases not matched to a gene.